Following are 23 T cell receptor beta chains from one sample sequenced in a study of shared clonotypes between healthy human individuals. Produced via immunoSEQ multiplex PCR; TCRdb's table is partial and in-frame only. The sample lists some 2,000,000 clones, approximately 94% occurring once. Sequenced: naive CD4+ T cells sorted from blood. Subset meaning: CD45RA+ positively selected. The receptors come from a man between 18 and 35 years old in good health.

This sequence joins TRBV4-3 and TRBJ1-2, with D unclear. Trimming removed 0 bases from V and 2 bases from J, with 10 bases in between. The CDR3 totals 15 residues. Germline V gene sequence: CDR1 LGHNA, CDR2 YSLEER. The CDR3 DNA reads as TGCGCCAGCAGCCAAGATTCCGTTTCAAACTATGGCTACACCTTC. It yields the protein CASSQDSVSNYGYTF.

The gene calls are TRBV7-9 and TRBJ2-3; 9 nucleotides match TRBD2. With 1 base clipped from V and 6 bases from J, the junction kept 11 bases outside the gene matches. The CDR3 consists of 17 residues. Germline lookup yields CDR1 SEHNR and CDR2 FQNEAQ (reference sequence). The CDR3 here is CASSLVHLAGLTDTQYF. The CDR3 DNA sequence: TGTGCCAGCAGCTTAGTCCACCTAGCGGGACTGACGGATACGCAGTATTTT.

This chain joins TRBV7-9 and TRBJ2-3; D may be TRBD1 (5 bases). V lost 9 bases to trimming and J lost 0 bases, with 10 bases between them. CDR1 SEHNR and CDR2 FQNEAQ come from the germline V gene (reference sequence). This CDR3 is built from 13 residues. This CDR3 is CASQDTSTDTQYF. CDR3 sequence (DNA): TGTGCCAGTCAGGACACTAGCACAGATACGCAGTATTTT.

The rearrangement links TRBV5-1 to TRBJ2-5; D possibly corresponds to TRBD2 (5 bases). CDR1 and CDR2 from the germline V gene are SGHRS and YFSETQ. V lost 6 bases and J 5 bases, leaving 17 bases between the germline ends. The CDR3 consists of 14 residues. CDR3 loop: CASTVGTGSETQYF. CDR3 DNA: TGCGCCAGCACCGTGGGAACGGGGTCCGAGACCCAGTACTTC.

The chain joins TRBV4-3 to TRBJ2-5; 10 positions match TRBD2. The CDR3 is 15 residues long. Germline lookup yields CDR1 LGHNA and CDR2 YSLEER. V lost 2 bases, J lost 3 bases, and 3 bases stayed unmatched. The CDR3 reads CASSQNGLAEETQYF. The CDR3 DNA follows: TGCGCCAGCAGCCAAAACGGACTAGCGGAAGAGACCCAGTACTTC.

This chain uses TRBV18 with TRBJ1-1; D gene unclear. This CDR3 contains 14 residues. The V and J ends lost 6 bases and 3 bases respectively, with 14 bases between them. The germline gives CDR1 KGHSH, CDR2 LQKENI. CDR3 region: CASSHGSEDTEAFF. The CDR3, as DNA: TGTGCCAGCTCTCACGGGAGCGAGGACACTGAAGCTTTCTTT.

On this clone: Within the sample, other DNA sequences also encode this same CDR3. The chain combines TRBV6-5 with TRBJ1-4; 9 positions match TRBD1. CDR1 is MNHEY and CDR2 is SVGAGI in the germline V gene. J gave up 8 bases and V 5 bases, and 6 bases lay outside the gene matches. CDR3 length: 14 residues. The CDR3 reads CASSPGQGREKLFF. CDR3 in DNA: TGTGCCAGCAGTCCGGGACAGGGCCGAGAAAAACTGTTTTTT.

J is TRBJ1-2 and V is TRBV4-2; D is undetermined. This CDR3 spans 14 amino acids. V was pared by 0 bases and J by 4 bases, with 9 bases between. In germline, CDR1 is LGHNA, CDR2 YNFKEQ. Written as DNA, the CDR3 is TGTGCCAGCAGCCAAGATCCGGGCGCCTATGGCTACACCTTC. Translating it yields CASSQDPGAYGYTF.

The chain has TRBV5-1 and TRBJ2-2, with TRBD1 matching 7 bases. The CDR3 sequence is 16 residues long. Looked up from germline, CDR1 is SGHRS and CDR2 is YFSETQ. The J segment lost 8 bases and the V segment lost 4 bases, leaving 14 bases of the junction unmatched. The CDR3 nucleotides read TGCGCCAGCAGCCTTAAACGGGACAGTGGTTTAGGGGAGCTGTTTTTT. This sequence encodes CASSLKRDSGLGELFF.

The chain joins TRBV7-2 to TRBJ2-4; D might be TRBD1 (6 bases). The V gene's germline CDR1 is SGHTA and CDR2 FQGNSA. The CDR3 extends over 14 amino acids. Trimming stripped 0 bases from V and 9 bases from J, with 12 bases between. The CDR3 here is CASSLATGLGIQYF. DNA of the CDR3: TGTGCCAGCAGCTTAGCGACAGGTCTCGGCATTCAGTACTTC.

The chain combines TRBV28 with TRBJ1-2; 12 nucleotides agree with TRBD1. V gave up 10 bases and J gave up 7 bases; unmatched junction bases: 16. The germline CDR1 and CDR2 sequences are MDHEN and SYDVKM. CDR3 length: 16 amino acids. The CDR3 spells CATFSNPGQGAGGYTF. The CDR3 DNA follows: TGTGCCACCTTCTCAAACCCGGGACAGGGGGCAGGTGGCTACACCTTC.

The rearrangement joins TRBV5-4 to TRBJ2-7; D tentatively reads TRBD1 or TRBD2 (7 bases each). CDR3 length equals 16 residues. V lost 0 bases to trimming and J lost 0 bases, with 13 bases between them. Germline assignment: CDR1 SGHNT and CDR2 YYREEE (reference sequence). CDR3 DNA sequence: TGTGCCAGCAGCTTGGCCGGGGGGACAGTCTCCTACGAGCAGTACTTC. Its translation is CASSLAGGTVSYEQYF. The variable domain in full, completed from reference TRBV5-4 and TRBJ2-7, reads ETGVTQSPTHLIKTRGQQVTLRCSSQSGHNTVSWYQQALGQGPQFIFQYYREEENGRGNFPPRFSGLQFPNYSSELNVNALELDDSALYLCASSLAGGTVSYEQYFGPGTRLTVT.

The chain uses TRBV18 and TRBJ1-2, with 7 positions matching TRBD1. In germline, CDR1 is KGHSH, CDR2 LQKENI. The junction had 5 bases not matched to a gene; V was cut back by 6 bases and J by 1 base. The length of the CDR3 is 14 residues. The CDR3 DNA is TGTGCCAGCTCGGGACAGCCGATTAACTATGGCTACACCTTC. Its translation is CASSGQPINYGYTF. The entire variable domain, with the rest obtained from reference TRBV18 and TRBJ1-2, is as follows: NAGVMQNPRHLVRRRGQEARLRCSPMKGHSHVYWYRQLPEEGLKFMVYLQKENIIDESGMPKERFSAEFPKEGPSILRIQQVVRGDSAAYFCASSGQPINYGYTFGSGTRLTVV.

The chain joins TRBV27 to TRBJ2-3, with TRBD2 matching over 10 bases. The germline V gene encodes CDR1 MNHEY and CDR2 SMNVEV (reference sequence). The CDR3 loop spans 19 amino acids. V lost 5 bases to trimming and J lost 0 bases; unmatched junction nucleotides: 14. The CDR3 DNA reads TGTGCCAGCAGTGGAAGGGTGGCTAGCGGGGGCCTAAGCACAGATACGCAGTATTTT. It yields the protein CASSGRVASGGLSTDTQYF.

This clone was recorded only once. The chain couples TRBV18 to TRBJ2-3; 8 positions agree with TRBD2. CDR3 length: 14 amino acids. CDR1 is KGHSH and CDR2 is LQKENI in the germline V gene. After removal of 6 bases from V and 2 bases from J, the junction contained 4 bases not matched to a gene. The CDR3 DNA follows: TGTGCCAGCTCGGCAGCGGGGGACACAGATACGCAGTATTTT. Amino acids: CASSAAGDTDTQYF.

The chain couples TRBV6-5 to TRBJ2-3; D possibly corresponds to TRBD2 (5 bases). The germline V gene encodes CDR1 MNHEY and CDR2 SVGAGI. This CDR3 contains 13 residues. V lost 7 bases, J lost 3 bases, and 11 bases lay in between. The CDR3 sequence: CASTNGITDTQYF. The CDR3, as DNA: TGTGCCAGCACCAACGGGATTACAGATACGCAGTATTTT.

The chain uses TRBV5-1 and TRBJ2-2; D is uncertain. CDR1 and CDR2 from the germline V gene are SGHRS and YFSETQ. The CDR3 contains 14 residues. The V end lost 0 bases, the J end lost 9 bases, and 12 bases lay between the germline ends. CDR3 sequence reads: CASSLDRNGRELFF. The CDR3 coding sequence is TGCGCCAGCAGCTTGGACAGAAATGGGCGGGAGCTGTTTTTT.

The count of this clone is one. The chain uses TRBV10-3 and TRBJ1-1; the match to TRBD1 covers 7 bases. Losses at the gene ends were 0 bases for V and 0 bases for J; bases not matched to a gene: 1. Germline-derived CDR1 and CDR2 are ENHRY and SYGVKD. CDR3 length equals 15 residues. The CDR3 DNA reads as TGTGCCATCAGTGAGTCGGACAGGATGAACACTGAAGCTTTCTTT. Encoded protein: CAISESDRMNTEAFF.

This clone was seen just once. The chain uses TRBV27 and TRBJ2-2; no definite D call. V lost 3 bases and J 4 bases, leaving 9 bases between the germline ends. This CDR3 is 14 amino acids long. CDR1 and CDR2 (germline): MNHEY, SMNVEV (reference sequence). The chain's CDR3 is CASSLYPGTGELFF. The CDR3 DNA reads TGTGCCAGCAGTTTGTATCCGGGCACCGGGGAGCTGTTTTTT.

V usage is TRBV2 and J usage is TRBJ1-1; D ambiguous. The germline V gene encodes CDR1 SNHLY and CDR2 FYNNEI. V was cut by 4 bases and J by 4 bases, with 13 bases left in between. This CDR3 comprises 14 residues. DNA for the CDR3: TGTGCCAGCAGTGCGGCCGGCATCCGCACTGAAGCTTTCTTT. Amino acid sequence: CASSAAGIRTEAFF.

The V gene is TRBV11-2, the J gene TRBJ2-2, with 7 bases identical to TRBD1. The junction had 12 bases not matched to a gene; V was cut back by 5 bases and J by 0 bases. The CDR3 runs to 18 residues. Germline V gene sequence: CDR1 SGHAT, CDR2 FQNNGV. CDR3 amino acids: CASSQILQGRANTGELFF. CDR3 sequence (DNA): TGTGCCAGCAGCCAAATTTTACAGGGGAGAGCGAACACCGGGGAGCTGTTTTTT.

The rearrangement joins TRBV5-1 to TRBJ1-5; D is unresolved. The CDR3 spans 13 residues. CDR1 and CDR2 (germline): SGHRS, YFSETQ. V was clipped by 2 bases and J by 7 bases, with 10 bases between them. CDR3 sequence reads: CASSLAPRQPQHF. The CDR3 DNA reads as TGCGCCAGCAGCTTAGCCCCTCGACAGCCCCAGCATTTT.

The rearrangement uses TRBV6-4 and TRBJ2-3; 11 bases are a match to TRBD2. Unmatched junction bases numbered 4, after V lost 2 bases and J lost 9 bases. Germline V gene data show CDR1 as MRHNA and CDR2 as SNTAGT. The CDR3 length is 14 residues. As DNA, the CDR3 is TGTGCCAGCAGTGACCAAACTAGCGGGGGAACGCAGTATTTT. Translated: CASSDQTSGGTQYF.